These T cell receptor beta chains were read from a single sample in a study of cytomegalovirus exposure and HLA in healthy donors. The method was immunoSEQ multiplex PCR; TCRdb's version includes in-frame clones alone and lacks a portion of them. The sample includes about 190,000 clones, about 81% of them seen just once. The sample comprised PBMCs. Source of these receptors: a woman aged 25-40 years in good health and CMV-seronegative. The CDR3 runs from the conserved cysteine through the conserved F or W. Each record gives: V gene, J gene, clone size, D gene, CDR3 DNA, CDR3 protein. A D gene is named only where the DNA matches it firmly. Rows may omit the clone size; those that give it use once, few, many or a size class.

TRBV2	TRBJ1-2	.	TRBD1	TGTGCCAGCAGTGTCCTTCCGCGGACAGGCTATGGCTACACCTTC	CASSVLPRTGYGYTF
TRBV4-3	TRBJ1-2	once	.	TGCGCCAGCAGCCAAGATGGTGGAGGAACTAACTATGGCTACACCTTC	CASSQDGGGTNYGYTF
TRBV21-1	TRBJ2-5	.	.	TGTGCCAGCAGCACACAAGGACAGAAACAAGAGACCCAGTACTTC	CASSTQGQKQETQYF
TRBV10-3	TRBJ2-7	.	.	TGTGCCATCAGTGAGTCGGGCCGACACTACGAGCAGTACTTC	CAISESGRHYEQYF
TRBV7-2	TRBJ2-7	once	.	TGTGCCAGCAGCTTTAACAGTGACGAGCAGTACTTC	CASSFNSDEQYF
TRBV27	TRBJ2-7	.	TRBD1	TGTGCCAGCAGTTTCAGGGACAGAACCTACGAGCAGTACTTC	CASSFRDRTYEQYF
TRBV5-6	TRBJ2-5	.	TRBD1	TGTGCCAGCAGCTTGGTGGACAGGGCCGGAGAGACCCAGTACTTC	CASSLVDRAGETQYF
TRBV28	TRBJ1-1	.	.	TGTGCCAGCACCCCGACGCACGGAGCGAACACTGAAGCTTTCTTT	CASTPTHGANTEAFF
TRBV28	TRBJ1-2	once	.	TGTGCCAGCAGTCCTCACAGGGACCTCTATGGCTACACCTTC	CASSPHRDLYGYTF
TRBV14	TRBJ2-3	.	.	TGTGCCAGCAGCCCACAGGATGGCACAGATACGCAGTATTTT	CASSPQDGTDTQYF
TRBV15	TRBJ2-7	.	.	TGTGCCACCAGCAGGCTCAGGGGGACTCGAACCTTGTCACCGCGACTTTACGAGCAGTACTTC	CATSRLRGTRTLSPRLYEQYF
TRBV9	TRBJ2-7	.	TRBD2	TGTGCCAGCAGCGTAGAGAGCGGGAGTCTCACCGTGGTAGCCCAGCAGTACTTC	CASSVESGSLTVVAQQYF
TRBV5-1	TRBJ1-4	.	.	TGCGCCAGCAGCTTGGGGGGCAGGGTTGTTGAAAAACTGTTTTTT	CASSLGGRVVEKLFF
TRBV6-5	TRBJ1-1	.	.	TGTGCCAGCAGTTACCGGGGTAAAGAAGCTTTCTTT	CASSYRGKEAFF
TRBV7-9	TRBJ2-1	.	TRBD2	TGTTCCAGCAGCCCCTCGGGGGGGGCGAGGAATGAGCAGTTCTTC	CSSSPSGGARNEQFF
TRBV5-4	TRBJ2-5	.	TRBD2	TGTGCCAGCAGCTTAACGGGAGGGGGGGGTAGCCAAGAGACCCAGTACTTC	CASSLTGGGGSQETQYF
TRBV4-1	TRBJ2-3	.	.	TGCGCCAGCAGCCTCGACTATACGGACTATCACACAGATACGCAGTATTTT	CASSLDYTDYHTDTQYF